One TCR beta chain is described in this entry. The antigen is not known. CDR3 size: 12 residues. Trimming took 0 bases from V and 11 from J, leaving 11 bases between them. CDR1 SGHTS and CDR2 YDEGEE come from the germline V gene. This sample stems from a study of OX40 agonist ivuxolimab in advanced cancers. Broader study findings: In the 0.1 to 3.0 mg/kg range, CD4+ and CD8+ blood T cells had expanded clonally by week 6.

The protocol was immunoSEQ multiplex PCR, while the TCRdb copy is restricted to in-frame clones and leaves out a portion. The table lists 65,000 to 70,000 clones, 91% of them singletons, with 0.25% to 0.35% in the top ten. The receptor was isolated from an adult with an advanced solid tumor such as melanoma, head and neck, liver or kidney cancer. The sample in question was CD4+ or CD8+ T cells sorted from blood, obtained in a trial of the OX40 agonist ivuxolimab. J is TRBJ1-1 and V is TRBV5-8; no clear D gene. CDR3 sequence: CASSLDTRSAFF. The CDR3 coding sequence is TGTGCCAGCAGCTTGGATACGAGATCCGCTTTCTTT.